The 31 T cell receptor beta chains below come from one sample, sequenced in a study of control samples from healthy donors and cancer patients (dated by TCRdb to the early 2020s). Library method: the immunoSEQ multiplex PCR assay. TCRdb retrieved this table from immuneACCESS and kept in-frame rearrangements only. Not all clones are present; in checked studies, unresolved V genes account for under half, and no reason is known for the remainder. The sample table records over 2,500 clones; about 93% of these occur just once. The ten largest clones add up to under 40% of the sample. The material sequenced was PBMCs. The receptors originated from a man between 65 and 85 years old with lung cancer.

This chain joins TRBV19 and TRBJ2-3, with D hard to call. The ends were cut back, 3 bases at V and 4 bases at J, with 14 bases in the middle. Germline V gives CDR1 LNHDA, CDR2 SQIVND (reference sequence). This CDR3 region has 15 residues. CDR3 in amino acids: CASSISGIVSDTQYF. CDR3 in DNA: TGTGCCAGTAGTATCTCGGGTATAGTTTCAGATACGCAGTATTTT. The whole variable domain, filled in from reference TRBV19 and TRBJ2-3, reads DGGITQSPKYLFRKEGQNVTLSCEQNLNHDAMYWYRQDPGQGLRLIYYSQIVNDFQKGDIAEGYSVSREKKESFPLTVTSAQKNPTAFYLCASSISGIVSDTQYFGPGTRLTVL.

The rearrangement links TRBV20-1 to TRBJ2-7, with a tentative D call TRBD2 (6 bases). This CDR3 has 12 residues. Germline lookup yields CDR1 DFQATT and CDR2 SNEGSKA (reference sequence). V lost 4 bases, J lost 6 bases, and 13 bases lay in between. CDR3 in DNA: TGCAGTGCTAATGACGGCGGGGCCGAGCAGTACTTC. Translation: CSANDGGAEQYF.

The CDR3 region has the DNA TGTGCCAGTGGGGGGGAGACCACCGGGGAGCTGTTTTTT. This encodes CASGGETTGELFF. The chain recombines TRBV4-2 with TRBJ2-2; TRBD2 matches 7 bases. The V gene's germline CDR1 is LGHNA and CDR2 YNFKEQ. The CDR3 runs 13 residues. V gave up 9 bases and J gave up 4 bases; unmatched junction bases: 5.

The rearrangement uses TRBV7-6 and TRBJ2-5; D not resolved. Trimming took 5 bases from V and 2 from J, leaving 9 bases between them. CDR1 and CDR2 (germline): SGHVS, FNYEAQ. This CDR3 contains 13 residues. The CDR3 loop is CASSRGRQETQYF. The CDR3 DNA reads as TGTGCCAGCAGCCGAGGAAGGCAAGAGACCCAGTACTTC.

CDR3 bases: TGTGCCAGCAGTCGGACAGGGGGCCGGTATGGCTACACCTTC. Translation gives CASSRTGGRYGYTF. The chain employs TRBV6-5 and TRBJ1-2; 11 nucleotides align to TRBD1. The CDR3 extends over 14 amino acids. The V and J ends lost 5 bases and 5 bases, in that order; junction bases with no gene match: 4. CDR1 is MNHEY, CDR2 SVGAGI, per germline.

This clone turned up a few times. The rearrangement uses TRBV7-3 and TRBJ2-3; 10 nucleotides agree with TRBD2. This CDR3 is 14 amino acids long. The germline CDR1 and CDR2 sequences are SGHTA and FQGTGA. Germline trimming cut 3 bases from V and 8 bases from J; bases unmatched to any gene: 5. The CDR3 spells CASSFSSGGSTQYF. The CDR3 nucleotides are TGTGCCAGCAGCTTTAGTAGCGGGGGGAGTACGCAGTATTTT.

CDR3 loop: CASRRAGVKTEAFF. The CDR3 DNA follows: TGTGCCAGCAGGAGGGCAGGGGTTAAGACTGAAGCTTTCTTT. This chain connects TRBV28 to TRBJ1-1, with D tentatively TRBD1 (6 bases). The germline gives CDR1 MDHEN, CDR2 SYDVKM. V lost 6 bases and J 5 bases, leaving 16 bases between the germline ends. The CDR3 has 14 residues.

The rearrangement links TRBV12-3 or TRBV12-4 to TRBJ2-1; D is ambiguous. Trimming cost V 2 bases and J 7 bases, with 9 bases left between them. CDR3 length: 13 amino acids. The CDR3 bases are TGTGCCAGCAGTTTAAATCGGTGGAATGAGCAGTTCTTC. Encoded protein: CASSLNRWNEQFF.

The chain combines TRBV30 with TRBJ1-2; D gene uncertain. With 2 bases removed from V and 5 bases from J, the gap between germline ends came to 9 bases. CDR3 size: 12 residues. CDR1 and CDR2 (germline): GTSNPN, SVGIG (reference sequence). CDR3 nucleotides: TGTGCCTGGAGTCCAGTGATTTATGGCTACACCTTC. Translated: CAWSPVIYGYTF.

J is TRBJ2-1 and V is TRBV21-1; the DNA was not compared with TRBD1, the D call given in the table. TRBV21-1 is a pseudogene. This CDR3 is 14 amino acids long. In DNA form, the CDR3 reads TGTGCCAGCAGCAAAAAAAACAGGGCCAATGAGCAGTTCTTC. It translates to CASSKKNRANEQFF.

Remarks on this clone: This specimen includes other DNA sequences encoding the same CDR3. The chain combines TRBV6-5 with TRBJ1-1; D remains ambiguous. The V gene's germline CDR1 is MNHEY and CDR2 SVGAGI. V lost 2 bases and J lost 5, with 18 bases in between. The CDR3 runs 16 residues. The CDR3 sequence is CASSYRDNYRGTEAFF. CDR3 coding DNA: TGTGCCAGCAGTTACCGCGACAACTATAGAGGGACTGAAGCTTTCTTT.

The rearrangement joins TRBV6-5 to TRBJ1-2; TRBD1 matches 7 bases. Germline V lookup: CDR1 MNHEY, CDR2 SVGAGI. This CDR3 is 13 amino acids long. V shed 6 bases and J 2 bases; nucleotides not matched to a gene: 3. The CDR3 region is CASRTGLNYGYTF. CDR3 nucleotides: TGTGCCAGCAGGACAGGGCTGAACTATGGCTACACCTTC.

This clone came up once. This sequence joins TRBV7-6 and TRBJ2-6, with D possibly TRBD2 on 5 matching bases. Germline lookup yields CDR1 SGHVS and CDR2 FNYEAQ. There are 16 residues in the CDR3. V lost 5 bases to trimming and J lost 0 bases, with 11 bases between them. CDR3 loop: CASSAWEPSGANVLTF. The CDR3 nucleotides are TGTGCCAGCAGCGCCTGGGAGCCCTCTGGGGCCAACGTCCTGACTTTC.

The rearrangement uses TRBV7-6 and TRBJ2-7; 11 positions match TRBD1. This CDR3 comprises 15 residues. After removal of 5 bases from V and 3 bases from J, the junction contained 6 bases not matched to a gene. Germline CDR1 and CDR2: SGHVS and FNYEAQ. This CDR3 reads CASSPGQGAHYEQYF. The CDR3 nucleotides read TGTGCCAGCAGCCCAGGACAGGGGGCGCACTACGAGCAGTACTTC.

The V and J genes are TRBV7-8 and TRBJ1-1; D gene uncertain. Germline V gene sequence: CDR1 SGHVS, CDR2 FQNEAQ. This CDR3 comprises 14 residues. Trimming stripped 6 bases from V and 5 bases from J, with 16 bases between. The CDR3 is CASRSDPGFTEAFF. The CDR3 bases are TGTGCCAGCAGGTCAGATCCGGGGTTTACTGAAGCTTTCTTT.

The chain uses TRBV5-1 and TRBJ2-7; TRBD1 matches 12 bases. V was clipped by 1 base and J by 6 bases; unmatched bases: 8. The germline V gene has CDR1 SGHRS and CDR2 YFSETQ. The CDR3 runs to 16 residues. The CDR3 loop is CASSLNPGQGAGEQYF. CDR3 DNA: TGCGCCAGCAGCTTGAACCCGGGACAGGGGGCGGGCGAGCAGTACTTC. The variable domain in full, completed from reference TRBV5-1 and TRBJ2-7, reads KAGVTQTPRYLIKTRGQQVTLSCSPISGHRSVSWYQQTPGQGLQFLFEYFSETQRNKGNFPGRFSGRQFSNSRSEMNVSTLELGDSALYLCASSLNPGQGAGEQYFGPGTRLTVT.

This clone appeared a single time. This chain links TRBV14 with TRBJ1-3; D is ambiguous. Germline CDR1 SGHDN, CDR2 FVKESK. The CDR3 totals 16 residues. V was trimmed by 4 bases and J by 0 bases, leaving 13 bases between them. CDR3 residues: CASSPSLLSSGNTIYF. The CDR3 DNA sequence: TGTGCCAGCAGCCCTTCTTTGTTGAGCTCTGGAAACACCATATATTTT.

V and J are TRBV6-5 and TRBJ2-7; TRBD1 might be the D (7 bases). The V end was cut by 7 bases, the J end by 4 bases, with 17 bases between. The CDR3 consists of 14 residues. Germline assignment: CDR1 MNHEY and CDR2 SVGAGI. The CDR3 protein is CASIRGAGGYEQYF. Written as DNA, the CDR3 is TGTGCCAGCATTAGGGGAGCAGGGGGGTACGAGCAGTACTTC.

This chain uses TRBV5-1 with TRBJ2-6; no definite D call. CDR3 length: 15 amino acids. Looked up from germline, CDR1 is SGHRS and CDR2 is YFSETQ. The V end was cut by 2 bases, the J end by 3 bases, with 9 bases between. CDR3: CASSLNTHGANVLTF. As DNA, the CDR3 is TGCGCCAGCAGCTTAAACACACATGGGGCCAACGTCCTGACTTTC. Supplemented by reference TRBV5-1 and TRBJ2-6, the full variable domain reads KAGVTQTPRYLIKTRGQQVTLSCSPISGHRSVSWYQQTPGQGLQFLFEYFSETQRNKGNFPGRFSGRQFSNSRSEMNVSTLELGDSALYLCASSLNTHGANVLTFGAGSRLTVL.

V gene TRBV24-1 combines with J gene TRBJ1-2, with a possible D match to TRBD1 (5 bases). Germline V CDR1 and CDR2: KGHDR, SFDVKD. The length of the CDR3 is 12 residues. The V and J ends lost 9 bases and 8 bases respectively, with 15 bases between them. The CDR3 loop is CATGDDRWGYTF. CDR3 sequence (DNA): TGTGCCACCGGGGACGACCGATGGGGCTACACCTTC.

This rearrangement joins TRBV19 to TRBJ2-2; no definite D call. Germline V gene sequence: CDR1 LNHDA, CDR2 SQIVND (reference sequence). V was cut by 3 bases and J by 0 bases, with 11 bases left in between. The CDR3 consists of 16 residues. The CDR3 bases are TGTGCCAGTAGTATTAAGGCCGGTGCGAACACCGGGGAGCTGTTTTTT. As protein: CASSIKAGANTGELFF.

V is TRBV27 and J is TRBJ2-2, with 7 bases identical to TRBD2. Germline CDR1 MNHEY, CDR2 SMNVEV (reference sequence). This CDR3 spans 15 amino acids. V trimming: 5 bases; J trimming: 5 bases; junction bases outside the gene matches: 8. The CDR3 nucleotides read TGTGCCAGCAGTCTAAGGGGACTACAAACCGGGGAGCTGTTTTTT. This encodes CASSLRGLQTGELFF.

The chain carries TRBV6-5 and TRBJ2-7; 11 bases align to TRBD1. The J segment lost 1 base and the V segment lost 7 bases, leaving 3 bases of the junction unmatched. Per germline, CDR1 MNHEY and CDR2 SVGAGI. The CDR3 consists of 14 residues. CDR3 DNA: TGTGCCAGCAAAGGGACAGGGGGGTCCTACGAGCAGTACTTC. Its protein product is CASKGTGGSYEQYF.

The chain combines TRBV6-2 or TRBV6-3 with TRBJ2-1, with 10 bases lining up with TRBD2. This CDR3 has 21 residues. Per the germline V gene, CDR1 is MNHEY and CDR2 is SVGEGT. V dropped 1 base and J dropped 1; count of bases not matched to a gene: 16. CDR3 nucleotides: TGTGCCAGCAGTTACTTGCCCATCACTAGCGGGGTCCGCCCATCCTACAATGAGCAGTTCTTC. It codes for CASSYLPITSGVRPSYNEQFF.

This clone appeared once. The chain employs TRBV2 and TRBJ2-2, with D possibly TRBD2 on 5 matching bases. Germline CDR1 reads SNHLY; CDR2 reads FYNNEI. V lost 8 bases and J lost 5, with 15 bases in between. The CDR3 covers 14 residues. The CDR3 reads CASLRTPGTGELFF. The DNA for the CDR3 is TGTGCCAGCCTCCGGACTCCGGGGACCGGGGAGCTGTTTTTT.

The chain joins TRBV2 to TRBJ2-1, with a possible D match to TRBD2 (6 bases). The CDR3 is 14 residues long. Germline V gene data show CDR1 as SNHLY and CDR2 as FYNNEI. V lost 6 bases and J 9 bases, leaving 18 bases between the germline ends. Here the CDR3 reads CASRDSGPMGEQFF. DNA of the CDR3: TGTGCCAGCAGGGATAGCGGCCCGATGGGTGAGCAGTTCTTC.

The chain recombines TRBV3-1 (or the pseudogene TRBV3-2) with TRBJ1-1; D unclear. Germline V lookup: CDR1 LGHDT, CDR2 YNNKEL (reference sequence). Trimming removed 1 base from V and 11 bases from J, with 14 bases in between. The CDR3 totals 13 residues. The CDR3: CASSQGEGWYAFF. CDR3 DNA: TGTGCCAGCAGCCAAGGGGAGGGCTGGTACGCTTTCTTT.

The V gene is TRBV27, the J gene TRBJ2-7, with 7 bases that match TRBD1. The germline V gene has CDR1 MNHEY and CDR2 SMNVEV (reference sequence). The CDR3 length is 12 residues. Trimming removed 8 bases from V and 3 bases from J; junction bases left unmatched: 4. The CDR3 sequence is CASGDRGYEQYF. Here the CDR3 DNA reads TGTGCCAGCGGGGACAGAGGCTACGAGCAGTACTTC.

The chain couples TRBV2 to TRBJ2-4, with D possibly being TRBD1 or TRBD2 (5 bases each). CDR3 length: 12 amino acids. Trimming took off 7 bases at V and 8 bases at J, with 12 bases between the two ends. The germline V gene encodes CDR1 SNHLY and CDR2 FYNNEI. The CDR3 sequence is CASTRGSDIQYF. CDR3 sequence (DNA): TGTGCCAGCACGAGGGGATCGGACATTCAGTACTTC.

The DNA for the CDR3 is TGTGCCAGCAGTCCTAAGGGGGCGCGGAGTGAAAAACTGTTTTTT. Its protein product is CASSPKGARSEKLFF. The chain couples TRBV6-5 to TRBJ1-4; 7 bases match TRBD1. From germline, CDR1 is MNHEY and CDR2 SVGAGI. V shed 5 bases and J 7 bases; nucleotides not matched to a gene: 10. CDR3 length: 15 amino acids.

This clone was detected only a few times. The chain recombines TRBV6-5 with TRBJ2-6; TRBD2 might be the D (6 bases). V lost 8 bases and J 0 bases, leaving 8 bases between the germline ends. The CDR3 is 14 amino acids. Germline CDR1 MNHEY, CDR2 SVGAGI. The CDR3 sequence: CASGGASGANVLTF. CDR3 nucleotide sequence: TGTGCCAGCGGAGGGGCCTCTGGGGCCAACGTCCTGACTTTC.